This T cell receptor (beta chain) was found in a study of shared clonotypes between healthy human individuals. Study findings and constraints: Clonotype sharing among donors likely depends on sequencing depth.

Comments on this clone: The antigen remains unidentified.

PBMC DNA, left unsorted, was sequenced on ten immunoSEQ deep assay plates. Method: immunoSEQ multiplex PCR; TCRdb's copy keeps in-frame clones and lacks some. The top ten clones hold approximately 12% of a sample with some 470,000 clones, 76% of them seen once. The material sequenced was PBMCs. This TCR was recovered from a woman in her forties in good health. Some clones in this sample may be carry-over from other donors' samples.

The CDR3 protein is CASSESGGTGGYTF. The CDR3 DNA is TGCGCCAGCAGTGAGTCGGGGGGGACGGGTGGCTACACCTTC. The rearrangement uses TRBV10-1 and TRBJ1-2, with D possibly matching TRBD1 (5 bases). The V gene's germline CDR1 is WNHNN and CDR2 SYGVQD (reference sequence). Trimming pared 0 bases from V and 7 bases from J, leaving 12 bases between. This CDR3 contains 14 residues.